These 22 T cell receptor beta chains were all obtained from the same sample, sequenced in a study of cytomegalovirus exposure and HLA in healthy donors. The PCR made use of 60 Vbeta and 13 Jbeta primers. The repertoire was sequenced with immunoSEQ multiplex PCR; TCRdb's copy has only in-frame clones and lacks some. The sample holds 100,000 or so clones; roughly 76% are singletons and the top ten take 2% to 2.5%. The sequenced material came from PBMCs. These receptors originate from a man aged 45 to 65 in good health and CMV-seronegative.

This clone was picked up one time. The CDR3 DNA reads TGCGCCAGCAGCCAGGTAGCGGGACCCGACAATGAGCAGTTCTTC. Translation: CASSQVAGPDNEQFF. This sequence joins TRBV4-1 and TRBJ2-1; 8 nucleotides match TRBD2. CDR1 MGHRA and CDR2 YSYEKL come from the germline V gene. J gave up 5 bases and V 3 bases, and 6 bases lay outside the gene matches. The CDR3 is 15 amino acids.

In the case of this clone: A read error may be the cause here, since a much bigger clone is one base away. The rearrangement joins TRBV4-1 to TRBJ2-3; 7 bases agree with TRBD2. Trimming removed 1 base from V and 4 bases from J; junction bases left unmatched: 11. The CDR3 extends over 17 amino acids. Germline V lookup: CDR1 MGHRA, CDR2 YSYEKL. The CDR3 reads CASSQGGGGSGADTQYF. The CDR3 nucleotides read TGCGCCAGCAGCCAAGGAGGCGGCGGGAGCGGCGCAGATACGCAGTATTTT.

J is TRBJ2-1 and V is TRBV29-1; D perhaps matches TRBD2 (6 bases). The V gene lost 4 bases and the J gene lost 6 bases, with 10 bases spanning the gap. The CDR3 runs to 12 residues. Germline CDR1 SQVTM, CDR2 ANQGSEA. The chain's CDR3 is CSVVEGSNEQFF. CDR3 sequence (DNA): TGCAGCGTTGTGGAGGGTTCCAATGAGCAGTTCTTC.

This clone has a handful of counts. V and J are TRBV5-1 and TRBJ2-3; D uncertain. CDR3 length equals 14 residues. Trimming took off 0 bases at V and 5 bases at J, with 10 bases between the two ends. CDR1 is SGHRS, CDR2 YFSETQ, per germline. CDR3 sequence (DNA): TGCGCCAGCAGCTTGGGGGCCCACGGAGATACGCAGTATTTT. Translated: CASSLGAHGDTQYF.

The chain has TRBV18 and TRBJ1-6; a weak D match, TRBD1 (6 bases). Germline V gene lookup returns CDR1 KGHSH and CDR2 LQKENI. CDR3 length: 15 residues. V was cut by 3 bases and J by 7 bases, with 13 bases left in between. The CDR3 coding sequence is TGTGCCAGCTCACCCGCGGGGGGCCAAAATTCACCCCTCCACTTT. It codes for CASSPAGGQNSPLHF.

To note about this clone: The germline gene is not matched at one end of the junction; a read error may be the cause. The chain joins TRBV7-9 to TRBJ1-2; 10 bases are shared with TRBD1. CDR3 length: 12 amino acids. CDR1 is SEHNR and CDR2 is FQNEAQ in the germline V gene (reference sequence). This CDR3 reads CSSGTGVYGYTF. The CDR3 region has the DNA TGTTCCAGCGGGACAGGGGTCTATGGCTACACCTTC.

The rearrangement uses TRBV2 and TRBJ1-6, with D unclear. V lost 0 bases, J lost 0 bases, and 9 bases lay in between. The CDR3 contains 17 residues. CDR1 and CDR2 from the germline V gene are SNHLY and FYNNEI. CDR3 residues: CASSEAGRISYNSPLHF. The CDR3 nucleotides are TGTGCCAGCAGTGAAGCGGGCAGAATCTCCTATAATTCACCCCTCCACTTT.

The chain couples TRBV7-6 to TRBJ1-1; D may be TRBD1 (6 bases). Germline assignment: CDR1 SGHVS and CDR2 FNYEAQ. CDR3 length: 18 residues. V gave up 5 bases and J gave up 1 base, with 23 bases separating them. The DNA of the CDR3 is TGTGCCAGCAGCGCGCTCCGGGACAACCCCCTGGAGAACACTGAAGCTTTCTTT. As protein: CASSALRDNPLENTEAFF.

The chain recombines TRBV23-1 with TRBJ2-7; TRBD2 matches at 11 bases. TRBV23-1 is known as an ORF, though its function is uncertain. There are 15 residues in the CDR3. V gave up 8 bases and J gave up 6 bases; unmatched junction bases: 12. CDR3 region: CASLKVAGGPREQYF. DNA for the CDR3: TGCGCCAGCTTGAAAGTAGCGGGAGGGCCCCGCGAGCAGTACTTC.

This chain connects TRBV11-2 to TRBJ1-4; possible D gene TRBD1, 5 bases. Germline lookup yields CDR1 SGHAT and CDR2 FQNNGV. V lost 5 bases and J 8 bases, leaving 12 bases between the germline ends. The CDR3 length is 13 residues. The CDR3 spells CASSRKPGEKLFF. The CDR3 coding sequence is TGTGCCAGCAGCCGTAAGCCAGGGGAAAAACTGTTTTTT.

The chain joins TRBV6-5 to TRBJ1-2; 11 bases line up with TRBD1. CDR1 and CDR2 (germline): MNHEY, SVGAGI. CDR3 length: 16 residues. V trimming: 1 base; J trimming: 4 bases; junction bases outside the gene matches: 5. CDR3 sequence: CASSYFRTGGGYGYTF. Here the CDR3 DNA reads TGTGCCAGCAGTTACTTCCGGACAGGGGGCGGCTATGGCTACACCTTC.

This sequence joins TRBV28 and TRBJ1-6; D remains unclear. CDR3 length: 15 amino acids. Germline-derived CDR1 and CDR2 are MDHEN and SYDVKM. V dropped 8 bases and J dropped 0 bases, with 11 bases sitting between them. The DNA for the CDR3 is TGTGCCAGCGTAGCTGCGAGCTCCTATAATTCACCCCTCCACTTT. Translation: CASVAASSYNSPLHF.

The chain employs TRBV19 and TRBJ1-1; 11 bases match TRBD1. CDR1 is LNHDA and CDR2 is SQIVND in the germline V gene (reference sequence). The CDR3 sequence is 15 residues long. Unmatched junction bases numbered 7, after V lost 3 bases and J lost 7 bases. CDR3 DNA sequence: TGTGCCAGTAGTATTGGGACAGGGGGTACATTTGAAGCTTTCTTT. This translates into CASSIGTGGTFEAFF.

In its sample, this clone was seen a few times. The CDR3 loop is CASSRMLAGSADTQYF. As DNA, the CDR3 is TGTGCCAGCAGTAGAATGTTAGCGGGGAGTGCAGATACGCAGTATTTT. The chain recombines TRBV25-1 with TRBJ2-3; 8 nucleotides align to TRBD2. Germline CDR1 is MGHDK and CDR2 is SYGVNS. This CDR3 spans 16 amino acids. With V trimmed by 5 bases and J by 4 bases, 11 bases remained unmatched.

The chain carries TRBV5-1 and TRBJ2-1; perhaps TRBD2 as D (5 bases). In germline, CDR1 is SGHRS, CDR2 YFSETQ. This CDR3 is 16 amino acids long. Trimming shortened V by 1 base and J by 8 bases, and 19 bases separated the two germline ends. The CDR3 nucleotides are TGCGCCAGCAGCTTGATGGGGAGTTGGGTAAAGGATGAGCAGTTCTTC. Amino acid sequence: CASSLMGSWVKDEQFF. Full variable domain (outside the CDR3, taken from reference TRBV5-1 and TRBJ2-1): KAGVTQTPRYLIKTRGQQVTLSCSPISGHRSVSWYQQTPGQGLQFLFEYFSETQRNKGNFPGRFSGRQFSNSRSEMNVSTLELGDSALYLCASSLMGSWVKDEQFFGPGTRLTVL.

This clone occurred once. The chain has TRBV18 and TRBJ2-7, with D perhaps matching TRBD1 (6 bases). Germline lookup yields CDR1 KGHSH and CDR2 LQKENI. The ends were cut back, 0 bases at V and 2 bases at J, with 11 bases in the middle. The CDR3 spans 15 residues. CDR3 residues: CASSPPGAWAYEQYF. The CDR3 bases are TGTGCCAGCTCACCACCGGGGGCCTGGGCCTACGAGCAGTACTTC.

V is TRBV11-2 and J is TRBJ2-1; 12 nucleotides agree with TRBD2. The CDR3 length is 15 residues. The trim removed 5 bases at V and 6 bases at J, leaving 5 bases unmatched. Germline CDR1 is SGHAT and CDR2 is FQNNGV. Here the CDR3 reads CASSPRGLAGNEQFF. In DNA form, the CDR3 reads TGTGCCAGCAGCCCGCGGGGACTAGCGGGCAATGAGCAGTTCTTC.

This clone has more than one count but fewer than ten. The V and J genes are TRBV9 and TRBJ1-2, with D tentatively TRBD1 (5 bases). The CDR3 totals 15 residues. From germline, CDR1 is SGDLS and CDR2 YYNGEE. The germline V and J ends were trimmed by 0 bases and 7 bases, with 16 bases remaining between them. DNA for the CDR3: TGTGCCAGCAGCGTAGCAGACAGTTCCGGGCGTGGCTACACCTTC. This translates into CASSVADSSGRGYTF.

The chain links TRBV5-1 to TRBJ1-5, with TRBD1 as a possible D gene (5 bases). CDR3 size: 15 residues. Trimming removed 4 bases from V and 5 bases from J, with 16 bases in between. Germline CDR1 reads SGHRS; CDR2 reads YFSETQ. CDR3 region: CASSPGPDSYQPQHF. As DNA, the CDR3 is TGCGCCAGCAGCCCGGGCCCCGACAGCTATCAGCCCCAGCATTTT.

The CDR3 DNA reads as TGTGCCAGCACACGACCCACGGGACTAGCGGGGGCAGATACGCAGTATTTT. Encoded protein: CASTRPTGLAGADTQYF. This rearrangement joins TRBV28 to TRBJ2-3; 14 bases map to TRBD2. This CDR3 has 17 residues. Germline CDR1 and CDR2: MDHEN and SYDVKM. J lost 4 bases, V lost 7 bases, and 10 bases had no gene match.

This clone was seen only a few times. The V call is TRBV7-2, the J call TRBJ2-3; 16 nucleotides line up with TRBD2. The V gene's germline CDR1 is SGHTA and CDR2 FQGNSA. The length of the CDR3 is 18 residues. With V trimmed by 5 bases and J by 0 bases, 5 bases remained unmatched. CDR3 residues: CASSVGLAGGFSTDTQYF. Here the CDR3 DNA reads TGTGCCAGCAGCGTGGGACTAGCGGGAGGGTTTAGCACAGATACGCAGTATTTT.

The chain carries TRBV19 and TRBJ1-1, with D possibly matching TRBD1 (5 bases). This CDR3 has 13 residues. The V end was cut by 6 bases, the J end by 1 base, with 9 bases between. CDR1 is LNHDA and CDR2 is SQIVND in the germline V gene (reference sequence). The CDR3 DNA sequence: TGTGCCAGTAGGTACAGGACGAACACTGAAGCTTTCTTT. Translated, it gives CASRYRTNTEAFF.